Presented here are 22 T cell receptor beta chains from one specimen sequenced in a study of metastatic and nonmetastatic thyroid tumors (dated by TCRdb to the early 2020s). No patient had received any treatment before thyroid surgery. Receptors were amplified or captured by PCR. These reads were obtained on an Illumina HiSeq 4000. Using fastp at Q25 and MiXCR, TCRdb reprocessed the public reads and kept productive beta chains. The sample table contains about 59,000 clones; only one count was recorded for 15% to 20% of them. Of the sample, roughly a tenth falls within the top ten clones. The sequenced material came from blood. These receptors were taken from a male donor with papillary thyroid cancer or a benign thyroid nodule (not recorded which). Some clones in this sample may be carry-over from other donors' samples.

This clone was seen repeatedly, ten times or more. J is TRBJ1-3 and V is TRBV12-3 or TRBV12-4, with D uncertain. The ends were cut back, 7 bases at V and 0 bases at J, with 10 bases in the middle. The CDR3 extends over 14 amino acids. The CDR3 region has the DNA TGTGCCAGCACCCCTGTCACCTCTGGAAACACCATATATTTT. Translated: CASTPVTSGNTIYF.

This clone was counted at least ten times. V and J are TRBV4-1 and TRBJ2-3; D gene unclear. V lost 3 bases, J lost 2 bases, and 9 bases lay in between. Germline V lookup: CDR1 MGHRA, CDR2 YSYEKL. The CDR3 loop spans 14 amino acids. CDR3 DNA: TGCGCCAGCAGCCAGCTAGTTCTCACAGATACGCAGTATTTT. It yields the protein CASSQLVLTDTQYF.

There are many counts of this clone. The chain is built from TRBV12-3 or TRBV12-4 and TRBJ2-1, with 7 bases fitting TRBD2. V lost 8 bases and J lost 9; bases outside the gene matches: 13. The CDR3 has 14 residues. The CDR3: CASRDYNLLSEQFF. CDR3 nucleotide sequence: TGTGCCAGCCGGGACTACAATCTTTTATCTGAGCAGTTCTTC.

This clone was counted ten times or more. CDR3 in DNA: TGTGCCAGCACAGCTCCCGGGGCCCGGTTCGCGGATACGCAGTATTTT. Protein: CASTAPGARFADTQYF. This rearrangement joins TRBV28 to TRBJ2-3; perhaps D is TRBD1 or TRBD2 (5 bases each). Germline CDR1 and CDR2: MDHEN and SYDVKM. The V and J ends lost 7 bases and 6 bases respectively, with 23 bases between them. The length of the CDR3 is 16 residues.

A remark on this clone: A much larger clone differs by one base, so this may be a read error. This specimen includes other DNA sequences encoding the same CDR3. The V gene is TRBV3-1, the J gene TRBJ1-1; no firm D call. The germline V gene encodes CDR1 LGHDT and CDR2 YNNKEL (reference sequence). Trimming removed 6 bases at V and 6 bases at J, with 11 bases between. The CDR3 sequence is 12 residues long. Written as DNA, the CDR3 is TGTGCCAGCAGTCAACGTTCGGCTGAAGCTTTCTTT. Translated: CASSQRSAEAFF.

This clone has ten or more counts. In the same sample, other DNA sequences code for this CDR3. The V and J genes are TRBV5-6 and TRBJ2-2; D possibly matches TRBD1 or TRBD2 (5 bases each). Germline loops: CDR1 SGHDT, CDR2 YYEEEE. This CDR3 comprises 15 residues. Trimming pared 4 bases from V and 4 bases from J, leaving 14 bases between. The CDR3 nucleotides read TGTGCCAGCAGCAACCGGGGCCCGGGCACCGGGGAGCTGTTTTTT. This sequence encodes CASSNRGPGTGELFF. The whole variable domain, filled in from reference TRBV5-6 and TRBJ2-2, reads DAGVTQSPTHLIKTRGQQVTLRCSPKSGHDTVSWYQQALGQGPQFIFQYYEEEERQRGNFPDRFSGHQFPNYSSELNVNALLLGDSALYLCASSNRGPGTGELFFGEGSRLTVL.

This clone was counted at least ten times. CDR3 nucleotides: TGTGCCAGCAGTGGACTAGCGGGAAGCTCCTACAATGAGCAGTTCTTC. This gives the protein CASSGLAGSSYNEQFF. V gene TRBV12-3 or TRBV12-4 combines with J gene TRBJ2-1, with 12 bases aligning to TRBD2. J was trimmed by 0 bases and V by 5 bases; bases with no gene match: 2. This CDR3 spans 16 amino acids.

The chain employs TRBV20-1 and TRBJ2-1, with 8 bases that match TRBD2. This CDR3 is built from 15 residues. J gave up 7 bases and V 5 bases, and 13 bases lay outside the gene matches. In germline, CDR1 is DFQATT, CDR2 SNEGSKA (reference sequence). CDR3 residues: CSALANSGKWNEQFF. The CDR3 DNA follows: TGCAGTGCTCTCGCAAATAGCGGGAAGTGGAATGAGCAGTTCTTC.

This clone showed up many times. V and J are TRBV13 and TRBJ1-1, with 8 positions matching TRBD1. V shed 1 base, J shed 0 bases, and the junction held 16 bases outside the gene matches. This CDR3 spans 20 amino acids. Germline V gene data show CDR1 as PRHDT and CDR2 as FYEKMQ (reference sequence). CDR3: CASSLEGLYGQGNMNTEAFF. The CDR3 DNA is TGTGCCAGCAGCTTAGAGGGACTTTACGGACAGGGCAACATGAACACTGAAGCTTTCTTT.

V usage is TRBV11-2 and J usage is TRBJ2-3; perhaps TRBD2 as D (6 bases). The CDR3 is 15 amino acids. Germline lookup yields CDR1 SGHAT and CDR2 FQNNGV. This CDR3 is CNSSLEWGGTDTQYF. The CDR3 DNA follows: TGTAACAGCAGCTTGGAGTGGGGGGGCACAGATACGCAGTATTTT. Together with reference TRBV11-2 and TRBJ2-3, the CDR3 gives the full variable domain: EAGVAQSPRYKIIEKRQSVAFWCNPISGHATLYWYQQILGQGPKLLIQFQNNGVVDDSQLPKDRFSAERLKGVDSTLKIQPAKLEDSAVYLCNSSLEWGGTDTQYFGPGTRLTVL.

The count of this clone is one. A much bigger clone sits one base away, suggesting this may be a read error. The same CDR3 is also encoded by other DNA sequences in this sample. This chain links TRBV5-6 with TRBJ2-7; TRBD1 or TRBD2 may be the D gene (5 bases each). CDR1 is SGHDT and CDR2 is YYEEEE in the germline V gene. Trimming cost V 2 bases and J 7 bases, with 13 bases left between them. This CDR3 has 13 residues. CDR3 nucleotides: TGTGCCAGCAGCTTCGGGACCTCTTATGAGCAGTACGTC. As protein: CASSFGTSYEQYV.

This clone was recorded many times. J is TRBJ2-1 and V is TRBV7-8, with D maybe TRBD2 (6 bases). CDR3 length: 16 residues. Trimming shortened V by 3 bases and J by 2 bases, and 14 bases separated the two germline ends. In germline, CDR1 is SGHVS, CDR2 FQNEAQ. The CDR3 DNA sequence: TGTGCCAGCAGCTTTTTCGCGGGAATTACCTACAATGAGCAGTTCTTC. Its translation: CASSFFAGITYNEQFF.

This clone came up many times. The CDR3 region has the DNA TGTGCCAGCAGCTTAGGTAGGACAGAAAGCTATGGCTACACCTTC. This gives the protein CASSLGRTESYGYTF. This rearrangement joins TRBV11-2 to TRBJ1-2, with D tentatively TRBD1 (6 bases). CDR1 is SGHAT, CDR2 FQNNGV, per germline. V was clipped by 1 base and J by 4 bases, with 13 bases between them. CDR3 length: 15 amino acids. Full variable domain (remainder filled in from reference TRBV11-2 and TRBJ1-2): EAGVAQSPRYKIIEKRQSVAFWCNPISGHATLYWYQQILGQGPKLLIQFQNNGVVDDSQLPKDRFSAERLKGVDSTLKIQPAKLEDSAVYLCASSLGRTESYGYTFGSGTRLTVV.

The table lists this clone with many counts. V gene TRBV19 combines with J gene TRBJ2-1, with D possibly TRBD2 on 5 matching bases. The CDR3 is 15 amino acids. Germline loops: CDR1 LNHDA, CDR2 SQIVND (reference sequence). Trimming pared 4 bases from V and 1 base from J, leaving 11 bases between. CDR3 protein: CASSTSSGSYNEQFF. The CDR3 nucleotides read TGTGCCAGTAGTACCTCATCGGGGTCCTACAATGAGCAGTTCTTC.

At least ten counts were recorded for this clone. This chain uses TRBV7-6 with TRBJ1-5; D might be TRBD1 (6 bases). The CDR3 is 14 residues long. The germline V gene encodes CDR1 SGHVS and CDR2 FNYEAQ. The V and J ends lost 5 bases and 7 bases respectively, with 15 bases between them. CDR3 loop: CASSPLGGRQPQHF. CDR3 nucleotide sequence: TGTGCCAGCAGCCCCCTGGGGGGCAGGCAGCCCCAGCATTTT.

This clone was seen repeatedly, ten times or more. Here the CDR3 DNA reads TGTGCCAGCAGGTTAAAGCGGAGCGCTTCGACTAGCGGAGAGACCCAGTACTTC. It is translated as CASRLKRSASTSGETQYF. The chain is built from TRBV7-8 and TRBJ2-5; 9 bases map to TRBD2. Germline CDR1 reads SGHVS; CDR2 reads FQNEAQ. V was pared by 6 bases and J by 4 bases, with 18 bases of the junction left unmatched. The CDR3 is made up of 18 amino acids. Looking up the rest from reference TRBV7-8 and TRBJ2-5 gives the full variable domain: GAGVSQSPRYKVAKRGQDVALRCDPISGHVSLFWYQQALGQGPEFLTYFQNEAQLDKSGLPSDRFFAERPEGSVSTLKIQRTQQEDSAVYLCASRLKRSASTSGETQYFGPGTRLLVL.

This clone was picked up many times. The same CDR3 also results from other DNA sequences found in this sample. This chain uses TRBV12-3 or TRBV12-4 with TRBJ2-1; the D gene could be TRBD1 or TRBD2 (6 bases each). Trimming cost V 5 bases and J 8 bases, with 22 bases left between them. The CDR3 contains 16 residues. The CDR3 region has the DNA TGTGCCAGCAGTCCGGGGGCAAATCAGGCAACGGATGAGCAGTTCTTC. This gives the protein CASSPGANQATDEQFF.

This clone was detected many times. V gene TRBV10-3 combines with J gene TRBJ2-2, with D possibly TRBD2 on 6 matching bases. From germline, CDR1 is ENHRY and CDR2 SYGVKD. Between the trimmed V and J ends, which lost 11 bases and 3 bases, there was a span of 22 bases. There are 16 residues in the CDR3. DNA of the CDR3: TGTGCCTCCAATTCCGAGGAGGGGTACGACACCGGGGAGCTGTTTTTT. This translates into CASNSEEGYDTGELFF.

The V and J genes are TRBV12-3 or TRBV12-4 and TRBJ1-5; possible D gene TRBD1, 6 bases. This CDR3 spans 14 amino acids. V lost 6 bases and J lost 7, with 16 bases in between. The CDR3 sequence: CASRMDSARQPQHF. For the CDR3, the DNA is TGTGCCAGCAGGATGGACAGCGCCCGACAGCCCCAGCATTTT.

In nucleotides, the CDR3 is TGTGCCAGCAGTGTCCTAGCGGGAGGGGGTGAGCAGTTCTTC. It codes for CASSVLAGGGEQFF. The genes are TRBV6-1 and TRBJ2-1; 12 positions match TRBD2. Per the germline V gene, CDR1 is MNHNS and CDR2 is SASEGT. V dropped 4 bases and J dropped 9; count of bases not matched to a gene: 4. The CDR3 has 14 residues.

This clone was counted between two and nine times. The V and J genes are TRBV25-1 and TRBJ2-3; 16 bases align to TRBD2. The CDR3 extends over 21 amino acids. V shed 6 bases, J shed 3 bases, and the junction held 18 bases outside the gene matches. CDR1 and CDR2 from the germline V gene are MGHDK and SYGVNS. CDR3 sequence reads: CASSSSGTSGGARIPTDTQYF. For the CDR3, the DNA is TGTGCCAGCAGCTCATCCGGGACTAGCGGGGGGGCACGTATCCCTACAGATACGCAGTATTTT. The full variable domain, its missing parts supplied by reference TRBV25-1 and TRBJ2-3, is EADIYQTPRYLVIGTGKKITLECSQTMGHDKMYWYQQDPGMELHLIHYSYGVNSTEKGDLSSESTVSRIRTEHFPLTLESARPSHTSQYLCASSSSGTSGGARIPTDTQYFGPGTRLTVL.

This clone was detected a few times. A read error may explain this, as a much larger clone is one base away. The sample holds other DNA sequences that translate to the same CDR3. The chain combines TRBV7-2 with TRBJ2-5; D uncertain. The CDR3 sequence is 13 residues long. Germline values: CDR1 SGHTA, CDR2 FQGNSA. Trimming cost V 10 bases and J 2 bases, with 14 bases left between them. The CDR3 loop reads CANPRGGQETQYF. CDR3 in DNA: TGTGCCAACCCACGAGGCGGTCAAGAGACCCAGTACTTC.